This TCR beta chain stems from a study of T cell responses to AZD1222 COVID-19 vaccine. Study outcomes and limitations: The reported proportion of spike-specific TCRs targeting unmutated variant regions was nearly half. Regions 160-218 and 743-854 held dominance among vaccine-associated CD4 TCRs, which spanned spike.

Method: immunoSEQ multiplex PCR; TCRdb's copy keeps in-frame clones and lacks some. The sample yields about 130,000 clones, around 84% seen once. CDR1 and CDR2 from the germline V gene are MGHRA and YSYEKL. J lost 3 bases, V lost 2 bases, and 8 bases had no gene match. CDR3 size: 16 residues. Concerning this clone itself: Antigen unknown.

This receptor was identified in an adult in good health. This specimen was peripheral blood, taken on day 0 of AZD1222 vaccination. The V gene is TRBV4-1, the J gene TRBJ1-2; 8 positions match TRBD1. CDR3 loop: CASSQPTAGQDYGYTF. CDR3 in DNA: TGCGCCAGCAGCCAACCGACGGCGGGACAGGACTATGGCTACACCTTC.